Presented here are 23 T cell receptor beta chains from one specimen sequenced in a study of shared T cell receptors in the human thymus (dated by TCRdb to the early 2020s). The method was the immunoSEQ multiplex PCR assay. Drawn from immuneACCESS, this table holds only the in-frame rearrangements with V and J called that TCRdb kept. Clones are partly lost; checked studies trace under half to an unresolved V gene and leave the rest unexplained. This sample lists 720,000 or so clones; approximately 85% were detected once. In total, the top ten clones hold under 0.012% of the sample. These sequences were also reported in another study, on human thymus T cells.

Sequenced input: thymocytes. These receptors were taken from a girl under three years old with a congenital heart defect. Donor details come from another sample of the same person, matched by shared clones.

The CDR3 region is CASSGEAGNNYGYTF. The DNA for the CDR3 is TGTGCCAGCAGTGGAGAGGCCGGGAATAACTATGGCTACACCTTC. The chain links TRBV2 to TRBJ1-2, with unresolved D. This CDR3 has 15 residues. V lost 4 bases, J lost 1 base, and 13 bases lay in between. Looked up from germline, CDR1 is SNHLY and CDR2 is FYNNEI.

The genes are TRBV28 and TRBJ1-2; D call uncertain. CDR1 is MDHEN, CDR2 SYDVKM, per germline. V was cut by 4 bases and J by 6 bases, with 18 bases left in between. CDR3 length equals 15 residues. The CDR3 DNA reads TGTGCCAGCAGTTCACCCCGATCCCCCAGGCATGGCTACACCTTC. Amino acid sequence: CASSSPRSPRHGYTF.

The gene calls are TRBV6-5 and TRBJ2-7; 10 nucleotides align to TRBD2. This CDR3 has 15 amino acids. Germline V gene sequence: CDR1 MNHEY, CDR2 SVGAGI. V lost 4 bases and J lost 11; bases outside the gene matches: 14. CDR3 sequence reads: CASSSPAGGLRKEYF. CDR3 DNA: TGTGCCAGCAGTTCCCCAGCGGGGGGGCTTCGGAAGGAGTACTTC.

The chain is built from TRBV18 and TRBJ1-3; 9 bases fit TRBD1. Trimming cost V 4 bases and J 7 bases; bases outside gene matches: 11. CDR3 length: 16 residues. The germline V gene encodes CDR1 KGHSH and CDR2 LQKENI. In DNA form, the CDR3 reads TGTGCCAGCTCACACCCGGGACAGGGTGGAGGGAACACCATATATTTT. This codes for CASSHPGQGGGNTIYF.

The rearrangement links TRBV23-1 to TRBJ2-5; 8 bases fit TRBD1. TRBV23-1 is filed as an ORF, its function uncertain. The CDR3 runs 16 residues. V dropped 3 bases and J dropped 1; count of bases not matched to a gene: 7. CDR3 in amino acids: CASSHASGTGQETQYF. The CDR3 coding sequence is TGCGCCAGCAGTCATGCCTCGGGGACAGGCCAAGAGACCCAGTACTTC.

The chain uses TRBV2 and TRBJ1-2; possibly TRBD1 for D (6 bases). CDR1 is SNHLY and CDR2 is FYNNEI in the germline V gene. V was clipped by 11 bases and J by 2 bases, with 18 bases between them. The length of the CDR3 is 14 residues. In DNA, the CDR3 is TGTGCCGCATGGGGGTACAGGGCAAACTATGGCTACACCTTC. Encoded protein: CAAWGYRANYGYTF.

CDR3 bases: TGTGCCAGCAGTGAAGCCCTTGGACCGGGACAAGAGACCCAGTACTTC. It codes for CASSEALGPGQETQYF. The chain has TRBV6-1 and TRBJ2-5; tentative D call: TRBD2 (5 bases). CDR1 and CDR2 (germline): MNHNS, SASEGT. V lost 0 bases and J lost 2, with 13 bases in between. The CDR3 is 16 residues long.

This chain uses TRBV19 with TRBJ1-2, with D possibly matching TRBD1 (5 bases). The V gene lost 5 bases and the J gene lost 2 bases, with 9 bases spanning the gap. The germline CDR1 and CDR2 sequences are LNHDA and SQIVND (reference sequence). The CDR3 covers 13 residues. The CDR3 reads CASSARVNYGYTF. The CDR3 DNA follows: TGTGCCAGTAGTGCCAGGGTAAACTATGGCTACACCTTC.

J is TRBJ2-2 and V is TRBV4-2; possible D gene TRBD1, 5 bases. Per the germline V gene, CDR1 is LGHNA and CDR2 is YNFKEQ. There are 15 residues in the CDR3. Between the trimmed V and J ends, which lost 4 bases and 5 bases, there was a span of 14 bases. The CDR3 coding sequence is TGTGCCAGCAGCCCTAAAAGGCAGGGAACCGGGGAGCTGTTTTTT. It encodes CASSPKRQGTGELFF.

This clone has only one observation. V and J are TRBV6-6 and TRBJ1-2; D is perhaps TRBD1 (6 bases). Trimming stripped 6 bases from V and 4 bases from J, with 21 bases between. Germline V gene sequence: CDR1 MNHNY, CDR2 SVGAGI (reference sequence). CDR3 length: 16 amino acids. The CDR3 loop is CASRGGEYLSFYGYTF. In DNA, the CDR3 is TGTGCCAGCAGAGGGGGTGAGTACCTCTCCTTCTATGGCTACACCTTC.

This rearrangement joins TRBV6-5 to TRBJ1-1; 11 nucleotides line up with TRBD1. In germline, CDR1 is MNHEY, CDR2 SVGAGI. Unmatched junction bases numbered 5, after V lost 0 bases and J lost 5 bases. This CDR3 comprises 16 residues. The CDR3 spells CASSYSDRGLRTEAFF. The CDR3 nucleotides are TGTGCCAGCAGTTACTCGGACAGGGGGCTGAGGACTGAAGCTTTCTTT.

The chain joins TRBV5-4 to TRBJ2-7; TRBD1 agrees at 8 bases. The length of the CDR3 is 18 residues. The germline V gene has CDR1 SGHNT and CDR2 YYREEE (reference sequence). J gave up 1 base and V 2 bases, and 14 bases lay outside the gene matches. The CDR3 sequence: CASSLGPGAGGKSYEQYF. DNA of the CDR3: TGTGCCAGCAGCTTAGGCCCTGGAGCAGGGGGCAAGTCCTACGAGCAGTACTTC.

The chain uses TRBV11-2 and TRBJ2-7; a weak D match, TRBD2 (6 bases). This CDR3 is built from 14 residues. Between the trimmed V and J ends, which lost 5 bases and 3 bases, there was a span of 14 bases. In germline, CDR1 is SGHAT, CDR2 FQNNGV. The CDR3 is CASSHPGLGYEQYF. CDR3 nucleotide sequence: TGTGCCAGCAGCCACCCGGGACTGGGCTACGAGCAGTACTTC.

This rearrangement joins TRBV5-6 to TRBJ2-1; D is ambiguous. The CDR3 sequence is 14 residues long. Germline V gene data show CDR1 as SGHDT and CDR2 as YYEEEE. V lost 7 bases to trimming and J lost 4 bases, with 15 bases between them. Here the CDR3 DNA reads TGTGCCAGCGGTCAGGCACTGTCGTACAATGAGCAGTTCTTC. As protein: CASGQALSYNEQFF. Full variable domain (remainder filled in from reference TRBV5-6 and TRBJ2-1): DAGVTQSPTHLIKTRGQQVTLRCSPKSGHDTVSWYQQALGQGPQFIFQYYEEEERQRGNFPDRFSGHQFPNYSSELNVNALLLGDSALYLCASGQALSYNEQFFGPGTRLTVL.

The V gene is TRBV6-5, the J gene TRBJ1-5; 8 bases line up with TRBD1. This CDR3 has 14 amino acids. The V gene end was trimmed by 7 bases and the J gene end by 7 bases; junction bases not matched to a gene: 9. CDR1 is MNHEY and CDR2 is SVGAGI in the germline V gene. For the CDR3, the DNA is TGTGCCAGCACTGTAAGGACAGGGAGACAGCCCCAGCATTTT. Its protein product is CASTVRTGRQPQHF.

The rearrangement joins TRBV19 to TRBJ2-2; 8 bases fit TRBD2. Germline V lookup: CDR1 LNHDA, CDR2 SQIVND (reference sequence). V was clipped by 5 bases and J by 0 bases; unmatched bases: 8. This CDR3 comprises 17 residues. CDR3 sequence (DNA): TGTGCCAGTAGTTCTACGGGGGGGCGATCGAACACCGGGGAGCTGTTTTTT. Its protein product is CASSSTGGRSNTGELFF.

The chain joins TRBV18 to TRBJ1-4; a weak D match, TRBD1 (5 bases). Germline CDR1 reads KGHSH; CDR2 reads LQKENI. The germline V and J ends were trimmed by 0 bases and 8 bases, with 13 bases remaining between them. This CDR3 has 15 amino acids. The CDR3: CASSPPLGRTEKLFF. The DNA of the CDR3 is TGTGCCAGCTCACCACCTCTTGGACGGACAGAAAAACTGTTTTTT.

As regards this clone: One end of the junction varies from germline; a read error may be responsible. This chain uses TRBV6-1 with TRBJ2-5; the D gene is possibly TRBD1 (6 bases). The J call may be wrong; the DNA end is better matched by TRBJ2-7. Germline CDR1 is MNHNS and CDR2 is SASEGT. There are 13 residues in the CDR3. In nucleotides, the CDR3 is TGTGCCAGCATTGAACAGGGAACCTACGAGCAGTACTTC. It codes for CASIEQGTYEQYF.

The gene calls are TRBV10-3 and TRBJ1-1, with 10 bases matching TRBD1. Germline trimming cut 4 bases from V and 2 bases from J; bases unmatched to any gene: 31. This CDR3 spans 24 amino acids. Germline V gene sequence: CDR1 ENHRY, CDR2 SYGVKD. CDR3 sequence: CAISGENPKAVTLWGQGTNTEAFF. DNA of the CDR3: TGTGCCATCAGTGGGGAAAACCCAAAAGCTGTAACATTGTGGGGACAGGGGACCAACACTGAAGCTTTCTTT.

This rearrangement joins TRBV6-6 to TRBJ1-3; 7 bases align to TRBD1. Germline loops: CDR1 MNHNY, CDR2 SVGAGI (reference sequence). The CDR3 spans 13 residues. J gave up 8 bases and V 6 bases, and 7 bases lay outside the gene matches. CDR3 DNA sequence: TGTGCCAGCAGACAACGACAGGGACACACCATATATTTT. It translates to CASRQRQGHTIYF.

V is TRBV4-1 and J is TRBJ1-2; no clear D. V shed 1 base and J shed 3 bases, with 12 bases lying between them. This CDR3 is built from 15 residues. In germline, CDR1 is MGHRA, CDR2 YSYEKL. The CDR3 loop reads CASSQVLLGDYGYTF. The DNA for the CDR3 is TGCGCCAGCAGCCAAGTGCTCCTAGGAGACTATGGCTACACCTTC.

The J gene is TRBJ2-1, the V gene TRBV5-4, with 7 bases fitting TRBD2. CDR1 is SGHNT and CDR2 is YYREEE in the germline V gene (reference sequence). There are 16 residues in the CDR3. Germline trimming cut 4 bases from V and 6 bases from J; bases unmatched to any gene: 13. DNA of the CDR3: TGTGCCAGCAGCGAAAAGCGGGGCCTCCCAGGCAATGAGCAGTTCTTC. The encoded protein is CASSEKRGLPGNEQFF.

The chain joins TRBV10-3 to TRBJ2-7, with 11 bases lining up with TRBD1. V shed 8 bases, J shed 0 bases, and the junction held 9 bases outside the gene matches. CDR1 is ENHRY, CDR2 SYGVKD, per germline. The CDR3 runs 16 residues. CDR3 in amino acids: CAIRSWGQGGSYEQYF. The CDR3 DNA is TGTGCCATCCGATCGTGGGGACAGGGGGGCTCCTACGAGCAGTACTTC.